The 13 T cell receptor beta chains listed next were all sequenced from one sample in a study of OX40 agonist ivuxolimab in advanced cancers. Measured with immunoSEQ multiplex PCR; TCRdb has only the in-frame clones, and not every one. The data hold 20,000 to 25,000 clones, with 80% to 85% observed a single time. The source material was CD4+ or CD8+ T cells sorted from blood, sampled in a trial of the OX40 agonist ivuxolimab. The receptors were sampled from an adult with an advanced solid tumor such as melanoma, head and neck, liver or kidney cancer.

This clone was seen a handful of times. The rearrangement uses TRBV29-1 and TRBJ1-6, with TRBD1 matching 8 bases. This CDR3 is 12 amino acids long. V shed 7 bases, J shed 10 bases, and the junction held 6 bases outside the gene matches. Germline-derived CDR1 and CDR2 are SQVTM and ANQGSEA. The CDR3 loop is CSAGQGGSPLHF. CDR3 bases: TGCAGCGCCGGACAGGGAGGCTCACCCCTCCACTTT.

J is TRBJ2-2 and V is TRBV4-3; perhaps TRBD2 as D (6 bases). The germline V and J ends were trimmed by 1 base and 5 bases, with 11 bases remaining between them. The CDR3 length is 15 residues. CDR1 and CDR2 (germline): LGHNA, YSLEER. In DNA, the CDR3 is TGCGCCAGCAGCCAAGCCGGCGGGGTTACCGGGGAGCTGTTTTTT. Protein product: CASSQAGGVTGELFF.

This clone was recorded once. The rearrangement links TRBV10-2 to TRBJ1-6, with TRBD1 matching 7 bases. Trimming cost V 3 bases and J 10 bases; bases outside gene matches: 6. Germline V gene sequence: CDR1 WSHSY, CDR2 SAAADI. The CDR3 sequence is 14 residues long. CDR3 amino acids: CASSESGTDSPLHF. CDR3 coding DNA: TGCGCCAGCAGTGAATCAGGGACAGACTCACCCCTCCACTTT.

This chain connects TRBV12-5 to TRBJ2-1; 8 nucleotides match TRBD1. This CDR3 is built from 18 residues. CDR1 is LGHNT and CDR2 is FRNRAP in the germline V gene. J was trimmed by 2 bases and V by 1 base; bases with no gene match: 10. The CDR3 region is CASGLGAGQGFPYNEQFF. CDR3 in DNA: TGTGCTAGTGGTTTGGGTGCCGGACAGGGCTTCCCCTACAATGAGCAGTTCTTC.

The J gene is TRBJ2-2, the V gene TRBV19; 15 positions match TRBD2. The CDR3 is 18 residues long. V trimming: 6 bases; J trimming: 1 base; junction bases outside the gene matches: 6. Germline CDR1 LNHDA, CDR2 SQIVND (reference sequence). The CDR3 DNA follows: TGTGCCAGTAGCAAGGGACTAGCGGGGGGCATGAACACCGGGGAGCTGTTTTTT. Protein sequence: CASSKGLAGGMNTGELFF.

The table lists this clone with a few counts. The rearrangement joins TRBV4-3 to TRBJ1-1, with TRBD1 matching 9 bases. CDR1 is LGHNA and CDR2 is YSLEER in the germline V gene. J gave up 10 bases and V 6 bases, and 9 bases lay outside the gene matches. This CDR3 is built from 13 residues. CDR3: CASSRDREARAFF. In DNA form, the CDR3 reads TGCGCCAGCAGTAGGGACAGGGAGGCTCGAGCTTTCTTT.

This chain connects TRBV7-3 to TRBJ2-3; 12 nucleotides agree with TRBD2. Per the germline V gene, CDR1 is SGHTA and CDR2 is FQGTGA. CDR3 length equals 17 residues. With 5 bases clipped from V and 2 bases from J, the junction kept 8 bases outside the gene matches. CDR3 region: CASSPRLAGVNTDTQYF. The CDR3, as DNA: TGTGCCAGCAGCCCCCGACTAGCGGGGGTGAACACAGATACGCAGTATTTT. Together with reference TRBV7-3 and TRBJ2-3, the CDR3 gives the full variable domain: GAGVSQTPSNKVTEKGKYVELRCDPISGHTALYWYRQSLGQGPEFLIYFQGTGAADDSGLPNDRFFAVRPEGSVSTLKIQRTERGDSAVYLCASSPRLAGVNTDTQYFGPGTRLTVL.

The CDR3 reads CASTPTGTLGTQYF. The CDR3, as DNA: TGTGCCAGTACTCCGACCGGGACTTTGGGGACCCAGTACTTC. This chain uses TRBV25-1 with TRBJ2-5, with TRBD2 as a possible D gene (6 bases). This CDR3 has 14 amino acids. Germline lookup yields CDR1 MGHDK and CDR2 SYGVNS. V dropped 9 bases and J dropped 7 bases, with 21 bases sitting between them. Supplemented by reference TRBV25-1 and TRBJ2-5, the full variable domain reads EADIYQTPRYLVIGTGKKITLECSQTMGHDKMYWYQQDPGMELHLIHYSYGVNSTEKGDLSSESTVSRIRTEHFPLTLESARPSHTSQYLCASTPTGTLGTQYFGPGTRLLVL.

The chain links TRBV5-8 to TRBJ2-3, with 12 bases matching TRBD2. The CDR3 length is 17 residues. The junction had 6 bases not matched to a gene; V was cut back by 4 bases and J by 0 bases. Per germline, CDR1 SGHTS and CDR2 YDEGEE. In nucleotides, the CDR3 is TGTGCCAGCAGCCCCGGGACTAGCGGGCGTAGCACAGATACGCAGTATTTT. As protein: CASSPGTSGRSTDTQYF.

This clone was observed a few times. This chain connects TRBV19 to TRBJ1-1, with 7 nucleotides matching TRBD1. Germline lookup yields CDR1 LNHDA and CDR2 SQIVND (reference sequence). This CDR3 has 15 amino acids. V shed 3 bases and J 6 bases; nucleotides not matched to a gene: 10. This CDR3 is CASSMSGGWGPEAFF. Here the CDR3 DNA reads TGTGCCAGTAGTATGTCAGGGGGATGGGGGCCTGAAGCTTTCTTT.

Turning to this clone: Compared with germline, one end of the junction differs, possibly owing to a read error. Other DNA variants within this sample encode the same CDR3. The CDR3 loop is CASSPFARVFTEAFF. CDR3 DNA: TGTGCCAGCAGCCCATTCGCCAGGGTTTTCACTGAAGCCTTCTTT. The rearrangement joins TRBV11-2 to TRBJ1-1, with D perhaps TRBD1 (5 bases). Per the germline V gene, CDR1 is SGHAT and CDR2 is FQNNGV. The CDR3 loop spans 15 amino acids.

The CDR3 protein is CASSLSPDSRGAFF. CDR3 bases: TGTGCCAGCAGCTTAAGCCCGGACAGCCGGGGGGCTTTCTTT. The V gene is TRBV7-8, the J gene TRBJ1-1, with D perhaps matching TRBD1 (6 bases). In germline, CDR1 is SGHVS, CDR2 FQNEAQ. The CDR3 is made up of 14 amino acids. Trimming cost V 2 bases and J 11 bases, with 18 bases left between them.

For this clone: At one end the junction does not follow the germline gene, possibly because of a read error. V is TRBV7-7 and J is TRBJ2-7; possibly TRBD1 for D (6 bases). This CDR3 spans 15 amino acids. Germline V CDR1 and CDR2: SSHAT, FNYEAQ (reference sequence). The CDR3, as DNA: TGTGCTAGCAGCTTACGGCTAGGACAGTTTGACGAGCAGTACTTC. Its protein product is CASSLRLGQFDEQYF.